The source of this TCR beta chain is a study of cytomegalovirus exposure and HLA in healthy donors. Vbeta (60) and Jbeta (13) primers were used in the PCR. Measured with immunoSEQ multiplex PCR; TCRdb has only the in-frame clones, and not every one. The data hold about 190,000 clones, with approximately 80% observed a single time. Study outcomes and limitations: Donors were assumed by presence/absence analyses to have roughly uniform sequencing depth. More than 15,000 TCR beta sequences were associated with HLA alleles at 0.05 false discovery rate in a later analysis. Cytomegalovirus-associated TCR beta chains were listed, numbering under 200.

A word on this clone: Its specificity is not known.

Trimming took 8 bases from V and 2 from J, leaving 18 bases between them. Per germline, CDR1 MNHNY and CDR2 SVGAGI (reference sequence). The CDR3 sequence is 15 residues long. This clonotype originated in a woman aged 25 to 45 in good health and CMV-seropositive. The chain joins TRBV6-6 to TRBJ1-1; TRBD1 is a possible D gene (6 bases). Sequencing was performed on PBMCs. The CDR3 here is CASRPSPGHNTEAFF. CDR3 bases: TGTGCCAGCCGCCCATCCCCGGGACATAACACTGAAGCTTTCTTT.